Listed below are T cell receptor beta chains from one sample, sequenced in a study of shared clonotypes between healthy human individuals. Measured with immunoSEQ multiplex PCR; TCRdb has only the in-frame clones, and not every one. The sample records a few million clones, approximately 94% being singletons. Sequenced material: naive CD4+ T cells sorted from blood. The receptor set was obtained from a man between 18 and 29 years old in good health. The CDR3 runs from the conserved cysteine through the conserved F or W. D genes are given only for firm matches. Part of the rows lack a size; the others show once, few, many or a class for expanded clones.

v_call	d_call	j_call	clone_size	cdr3_aa	cdr3_nt
TRBV5-1	TRBD1	TRBJ1-6	NA	CASSGGQAKDNSPLHF	TGCGCCAGCAGCGGGGGACAGGCCAAGGATAATTCACCCCTCCACTTT
TRBV5-4	TRBD2	TRBJ2-3	once	CASSYKLAGVTDTQYF	TGTGCCAGCAGTTACAAACTAGCGGGAGTGACAGATACGCAGTATTTT
TRBV19	TRBD1	TRBJ1-6	NA	CASQTGDNSPLHF	TGTGCCTCCCAAACAGGGGATAATTCACCCCTCCACTTT
TRBV7-3	NA	TRBJ2-5	NA	CASSLSSLETQYF	TGTGCCAGCAGCTTAAGTAGTCTGGAGACCCAGTACTTC
TRBV30	NA	TRBJ1-2	few	CAWSAREGGPYGYTF	TGTGCCTGGAGTGCAAGGGAGGGAGGGCCCTATGGCTACACCTTC
TRBV10-2	NA	TRBJ2-4	NA	CASSPGDLAKNIQYF	TGCGCCAGCAGTCCAGGCGACCTAGCCAAAAACATTCAGTACTTC
TRBV7-2	NA	TRBJ2-3	NA	CASSLNSADTQYF	TGTGCCAGCAGCTTAAATTCTGCGGATACGCAGTATTTT
TRBV6-5	NA	TRBJ1-1	NA	CASSGRQENTEAFF	TGTGCCAGCAGCGGACGACAGGAGAACACTGAAGCTTTCTTT
TRBV7-6	NA	TRBJ2-3	NA	CASSLGRGPDTQYF	TGTGCCAGCAGCTTAGGCAGGGGCCCAGATACGCAGTATTTT
TRBV11-2	TRBD1	TRBJ2-2	NA	CASSRDRALTNTGELFF	TGTGCCAGCAGCCGTGACAGGGCCCTCACGAACACCGGGGAGCTGTTTTTT
TRBV5-1	TRBD2	TRBJ2-1	once	CASSSGLATSYNEQFF	TGCGCCAGCAGCTCCGGACTAGCGACCTCTTACAATGAGCAGTTCTTC
TRBV5-8	NA	TRBJ2-1	NA	CASSLKPGLSGNEQFF	TGTGCCAGCAGCTTAAAGCCAGGGCTAAGTGGAAATGAGCAGTTCTTC
TRBV10-1	TRBD1	TRBJ2-3	NA	CASSSTGGEDTQYF	TGCGCCAGCAGTTCGACAGGGGGGGAAGATACGCAGTATTTT
TRBV11-3	NA	TRBJ2-2	NA	CASSLSAGELFF	TGTGCCAGCAGCTTATCCGCCGGGGAGCTGTTTTTT
TRBV15	TRBD1	TRBJ1-2	NA	CATSRRGGSGQDGYTF	TGTGCCACCAGCAGAAGAGGAGGTTCGGGACAGGATGGCTACACCTTC
TRBV6-1	TRBD1	TRBJ2-2	NA	CASTQDRGRAGELFF	TGTGCCAGCACCCAGGACAGGGGGAGGGCCGGGGAGCTGTTTTTT
TRBV7-9	TRBD1	TRBJ1-2	NA	CASSLDLLGQLYGYTF	TGTGCCAGCAGCTTAGACCTTCTGGGACAGCTATATGGCTACACCTTC
TRBV25-1	NA	TRBJ2-3	NA	CASSEGVVPGTDTQYF	TGTGCCAGCAGTGAAGGGGTCGTACCAGGCACAGATACGCAGTATTTT
TRBV7-2	TRBD2	TRBJ2-3	NA	CASSWGLAGDTQYF	TGTGCCAGCAGCTGGGGACTAGCGGGAGATACGCAGTATTTT
TRBV7-9	NA	TRBJ1-1	NA	CASSLVIGSTEAFF	TGTGCCAGCAGCCTAGTGATTGGGTCCACTGAAGCTTTCTTT
TRBV19	NA	TRBJ2-7	NA	CASSHYGALGASYEQYF	TGTGCCAGTAGTCATTACGGGGCTCTAGGGGCAAGTTACGAGCAGTACTTC
TRBV6-1	NA	TRBJ2-7	NA	CASSELRDSWLEQYF	TGTGCCAGCAGTGAGCTGCGGGATAGTTGGTTGGAGCAGTACTTC
TRBV6-1	TRBD2	TRBJ2-4	NA	CASSATSGRGLAKNIQYF	TGTGCCAGCAGTGCGACTAGCGGGAGGGGTCTAGCCAAAAACATTCAGTACTTC
TRBV7-2	NA	TRBJ1-2	NA	CASSFSQLGYGYTF	TGTGCCAGCAGCTTCTCCCAGCTTGGCTATGGCTACACCTTC
TRBV7-3	NA	TRBJ2-7	NA	CASSLTGGSYEQYF	TGTGCCAGCAGCTTAACAGGGGGTAGTTACGAGCAGTACTTC
TRBV29-1	NA	TRBJ1-2	NA	CSVVLNYNYGYTF	TGCAGCGTTGTCCTTAATTATAACTATGGCTACACCTTC
TRBV30	NA	TRBJ1-6	NA	CAWRATYNSPLHF	TGTGCCTGGCGCGCGACCTATAATTCACCCCTCCACTTT
TRBV4-1	NA	TRBJ1-6	NA	CASSQETPGGSPLHF	TGCGCCAGCAGCCAAGAAACACCCGGAGGCTCACCCCTCCACTTT
TRBV5-1	NA	TRBJ1-2	NA	CASSLGGDYGYTF	TGCGCCAGCAGCCTAGGGGGAGATTATGGCTACACCTTC
TRBV5-6	NA	TRBJ1-1	once	CASSLVDGMAFF	TGTGCCAGCAGCTTGGTCGACGGTATGGCTTTCTTT
TRBV2	NA	TRBJ2-1	few	CASSNNEQFF	TGTGCCAGCAGCAACAATGAGCAGTTCTTC
TRBV6-5	NA	TRBJ1-2	NA	CASRDPANYGYTF	TGTGCCAGCAGGGACCCGGCTAACTATGGCTACACCTTC
TRBV21-1	NA	TRBJ1-5	NA	CASSKQGTGPNQPQHF	TGTGCCAGCAGCAAACAGGGGACCGGACCCAATCAGCCCCAGCATTTT
TRBV7-9	NA	TRBJ2-2	NA	CASSLGQGTTGELFF	TGTGCCAGCAGCTTAGGGCAGGGCACTACCGGGGAGCTGTTTTTT
TRBV9	NA	TRBJ2-2	NA	CASSPHKTGTNTGELFF	TGTGCCAGCAGCCCGCACAAGACAGGAACGAACACCGGGGAGCTGTTTTTT
TRBV19	NA	TRBJ1-5	NA	CASSIAGIQPQHF	TGTGCCAGTAGTATAGCAGGGATTCAGCCCCAGCATTTT
TRBV19	NA	TRBJ1-4	once	CASSIERGSAEKLFF	TGTGCCAGTAGTATTGAGCGGGGGTCTGCGGAAAAACTGTTTTTT
TRBV2	NA	TRBJ2-7	NA	CASRVGLYEQYF	TGTGCCAGCAGAGTTGGTCTTTACGAGCAGTACTTC
TRBV7-9	NA	TRBJ2-7	NA	CASTPTLGLRPGEQYF	TGTGCCAGCACCCCGACTCTCGGGCTCCGCCCGGGCGAGCAGTACTTC
TRBV2	TRBD1	TRBJ2-7	NA	CASSGQGLHNSYEQYF	TGTGCCAGCAGTGGACAGGGTCTGCATAACTCCTACGAGCAGTACTTC
TRBV7-2	NA	TRBJ1-3	NA	CASSLRGTLGNTIYF	TGTGCCAGCAGCCTCCGGGGGACCCTTGGAAACACCATATATTTT
TRBV5-1	TRBD2	TRBJ2-1	NA	CASSPGLAGGPNNEQFF	TGCGCCAGCAGCCCCGGACTAGCGGGAGGACCCAACAATGAGCAGTTCTTC
TRBV14	TRBD2	TRBJ2-5	NA	CASSPGLQETQYF	TGTGCCAGCAGCCCGGGACTACAAGAGACCCAGTACTTC
TRBV6-5	NA	TRBJ2-7	NA	CASSYTRGSYEQYF	TGTGCCAGCAGTTACACCCGGGGATCCTACGAGCAGTACTTC
TRBV4-1	TRBD2	TRBJ2-3	NA	CASSQENLAGGLLSTDTQYF	TGCGCCAGCAGCCAAGAGAATTTAGCGGGAGGTCTCCTAAGCACAGATACGCAGTATTTT